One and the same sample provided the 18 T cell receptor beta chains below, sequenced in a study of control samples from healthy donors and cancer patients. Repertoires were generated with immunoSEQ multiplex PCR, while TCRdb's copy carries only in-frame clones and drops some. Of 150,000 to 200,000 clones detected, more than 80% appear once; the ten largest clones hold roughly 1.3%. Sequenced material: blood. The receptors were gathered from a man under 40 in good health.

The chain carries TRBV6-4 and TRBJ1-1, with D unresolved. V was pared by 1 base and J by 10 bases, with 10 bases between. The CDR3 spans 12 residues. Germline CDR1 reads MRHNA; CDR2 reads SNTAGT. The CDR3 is CASSDLKGRAFF. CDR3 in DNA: TGTGCCAGCAGTGACTTGAAGGGAAGAGCTTTCTTT.

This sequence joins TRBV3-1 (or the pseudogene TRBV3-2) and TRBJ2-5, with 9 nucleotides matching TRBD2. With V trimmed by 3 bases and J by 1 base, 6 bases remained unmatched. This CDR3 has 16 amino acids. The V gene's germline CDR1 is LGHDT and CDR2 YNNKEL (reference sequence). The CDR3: CASSHPTSGIQETQYF. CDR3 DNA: TGTGCCAGCAGCCATCCGACTAGCGGAATCCAAGAGACCCAGTACTTC.

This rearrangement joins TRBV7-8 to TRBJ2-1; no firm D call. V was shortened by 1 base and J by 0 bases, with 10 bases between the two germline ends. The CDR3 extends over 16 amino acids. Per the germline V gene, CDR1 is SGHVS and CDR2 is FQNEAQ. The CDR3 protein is CASSLEGWNSYNEQFF. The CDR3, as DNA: TGTGCCAGCAGCTTAGAGGGTTGGAACTCCTACAATGAGCAGTTCTTC.

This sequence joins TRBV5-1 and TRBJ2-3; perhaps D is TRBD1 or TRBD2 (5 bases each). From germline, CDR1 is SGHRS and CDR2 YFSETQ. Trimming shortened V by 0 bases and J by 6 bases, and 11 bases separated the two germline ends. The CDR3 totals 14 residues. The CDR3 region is CASSLVLGVDTQYF. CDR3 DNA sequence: TGCGCCAGCAGCTTGGTATTGGGGGTGGATACGCAGTATTTT.

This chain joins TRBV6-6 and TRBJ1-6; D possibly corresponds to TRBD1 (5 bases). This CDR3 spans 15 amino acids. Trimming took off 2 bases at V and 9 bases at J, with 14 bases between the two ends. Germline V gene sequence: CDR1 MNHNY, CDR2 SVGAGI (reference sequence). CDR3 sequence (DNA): TGTGCCAGCAGTTACGATCCGTCAGGGCGTTCACCCCTCCACTTT. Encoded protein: CASSYDPSGRSPLHF.

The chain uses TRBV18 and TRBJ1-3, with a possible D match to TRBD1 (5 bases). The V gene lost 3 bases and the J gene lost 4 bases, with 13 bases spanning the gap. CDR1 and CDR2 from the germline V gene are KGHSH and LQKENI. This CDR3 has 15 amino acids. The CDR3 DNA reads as TGTGCCAGCTCACCTTCGAGGGGCACAGGAAACACCATATATTTT. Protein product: CASSPSRGTGNTIYF.

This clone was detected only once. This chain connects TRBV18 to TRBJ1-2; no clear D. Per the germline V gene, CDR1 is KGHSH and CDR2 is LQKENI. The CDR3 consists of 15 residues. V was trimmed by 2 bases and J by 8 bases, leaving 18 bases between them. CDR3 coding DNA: TGTGCCAGCTCACCAAACTTGGACGTCTGGCGCGGCTACACCTTC. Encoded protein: CASSPNLDVWRGYTF.

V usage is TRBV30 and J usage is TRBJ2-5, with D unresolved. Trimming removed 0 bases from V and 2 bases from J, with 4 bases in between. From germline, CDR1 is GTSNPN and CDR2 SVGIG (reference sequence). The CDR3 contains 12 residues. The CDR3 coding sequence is TGTGCCTGGAGTGTCAGTCAAGAGACCCAGTACTTC. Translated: CAWSVSQETQYF.

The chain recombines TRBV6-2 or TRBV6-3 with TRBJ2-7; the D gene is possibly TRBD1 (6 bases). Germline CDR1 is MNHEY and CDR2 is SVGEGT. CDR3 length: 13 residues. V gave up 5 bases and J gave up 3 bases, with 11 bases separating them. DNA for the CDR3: TGTGCCAGCAGTAGGCAGGGGCTCTACGAGCAGTACTTC. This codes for CASSRQGLYEQYF.

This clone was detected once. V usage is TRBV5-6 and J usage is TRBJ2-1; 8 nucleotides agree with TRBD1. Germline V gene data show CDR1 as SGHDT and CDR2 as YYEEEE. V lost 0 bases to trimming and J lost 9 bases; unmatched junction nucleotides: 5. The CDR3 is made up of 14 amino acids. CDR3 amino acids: CASSLGQGSGEQFF. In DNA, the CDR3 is TGTGCCAGCAGCTTGGGACAGGGGAGTGGTGAGCAGTTCTTC. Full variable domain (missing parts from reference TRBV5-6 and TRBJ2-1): DAGVTQSPTHLIKTRGQQVTLRCSPKSGHDTVSWYQQALGQGPQFIFQYYEEEERQRGNFPDRFSGHQFPNYSSELNVNALLLGDSALYLCASSLGQGSGEQFFGPGTRLTVL.

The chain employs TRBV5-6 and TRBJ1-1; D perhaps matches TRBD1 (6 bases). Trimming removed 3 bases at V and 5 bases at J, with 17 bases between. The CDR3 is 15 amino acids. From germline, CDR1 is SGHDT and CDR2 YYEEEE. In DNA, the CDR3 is TGTGCCAGCAGCTCGAACGTGGGGGCCTCAACTGAAGCTTTCTTT. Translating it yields CASSSNVGASTEAFF. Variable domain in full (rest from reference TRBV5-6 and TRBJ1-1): DAGVTQSPTHLIKTRGQQVTLRCSPKSGHDTVSWYQQALGQGPQFIFQYYEEEERQRGNFPDRFSGHQFPNYSSELNVNALLLGDSALYLCASSSNVGASTEAFFGQGTRLTVV.

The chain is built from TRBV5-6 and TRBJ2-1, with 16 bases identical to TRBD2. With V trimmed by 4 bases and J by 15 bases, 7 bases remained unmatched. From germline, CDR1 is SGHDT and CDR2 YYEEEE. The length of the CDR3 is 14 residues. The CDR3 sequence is CASSLGTSGRGGFF. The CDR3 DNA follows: TGTGCCAGCAGCCTTGGGACTAGCGGGAGGGGGGGGTTCTTC.

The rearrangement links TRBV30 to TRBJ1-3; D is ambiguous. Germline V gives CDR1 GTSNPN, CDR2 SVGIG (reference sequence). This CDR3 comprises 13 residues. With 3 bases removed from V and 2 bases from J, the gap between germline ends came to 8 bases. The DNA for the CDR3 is TGTGCCTGGAGGTTCCGGGCTGGAAACACCATATATTTT. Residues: CAWRFRAGNTIYF.

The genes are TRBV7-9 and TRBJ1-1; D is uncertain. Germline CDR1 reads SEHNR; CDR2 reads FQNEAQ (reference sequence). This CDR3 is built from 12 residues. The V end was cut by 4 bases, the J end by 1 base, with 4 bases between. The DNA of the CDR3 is TGTGCCAGCAGCTCGGCGAACACTGAAGCTTTCTTT. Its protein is CASSSANTEAFF.

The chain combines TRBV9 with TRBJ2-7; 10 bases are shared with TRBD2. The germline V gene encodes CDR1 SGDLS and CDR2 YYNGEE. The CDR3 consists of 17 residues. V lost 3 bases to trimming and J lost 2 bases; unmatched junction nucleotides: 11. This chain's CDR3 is CASSAEALAGAAYEQYF. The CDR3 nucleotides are TGTGCCAGCAGCGCCGAAGCCCTAGCGGGGGCCGCCTACGAGCAGTACTTC. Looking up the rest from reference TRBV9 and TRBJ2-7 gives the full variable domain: DSGVTQTPKHLITATGQRVTLRCSPRSGDLSVYWYQQSLDQGLQFLIQYYNGEERAKGNILERFSAQQFPDLHSELNLSSLELGDSALYFCASSAEALAGAAYEQYFGPGTRLTVT.

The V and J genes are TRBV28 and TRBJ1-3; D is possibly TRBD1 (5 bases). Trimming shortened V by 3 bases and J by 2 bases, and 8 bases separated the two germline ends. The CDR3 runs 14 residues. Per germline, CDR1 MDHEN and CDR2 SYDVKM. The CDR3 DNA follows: TGTGCCAGCAGTTTCCGGGGGACTGGAAACACCATATATTTT. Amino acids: CASSFRGTGNTIYF.

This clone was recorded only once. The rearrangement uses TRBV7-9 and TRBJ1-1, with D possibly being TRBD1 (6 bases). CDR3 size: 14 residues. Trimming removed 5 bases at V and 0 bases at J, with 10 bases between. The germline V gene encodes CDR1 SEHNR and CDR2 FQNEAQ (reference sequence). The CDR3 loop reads CASSQGGLNTEAFF. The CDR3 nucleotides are TGTGCCAGCAGCCAAGGGGGTTTGAACACTGAAGCTTTCTTT.

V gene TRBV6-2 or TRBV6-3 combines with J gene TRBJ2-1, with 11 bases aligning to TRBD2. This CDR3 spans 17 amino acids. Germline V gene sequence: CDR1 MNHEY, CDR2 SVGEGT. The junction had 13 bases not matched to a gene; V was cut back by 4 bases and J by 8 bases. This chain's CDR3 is CASSSLHSGGVYDEQFF. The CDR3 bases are TGTGCCAGCAGTTCCCTTCATAGCGGGGGGGTGTATGATGAGCAGTTCTTC.